The 10 T cell receptor beta chains given below trace back to one sample, sequenced in a study of regulatory T cells in long-lasting Graves disease. The authors built TCR beta libraries using iRepertoire HTBI primers and Arm-PCR of CDR3 regions. TCRdb recomputed calls from the multiplex PCR reads with MiXCR, one row per CDR3 protein. The sample consists of around 510,000 distinct CDR3 sequences, under 25% of them appearing once. Time point specified: persistent/refractory GD, antithyroid drugs over 5 years with positive TRAb. Preparation of the TCR library used RNA extracted from PBMCs. The sequences come from peripheral blood mononuclear cells (PBMCs), collected when the disease was refractory, from a patient treated with antithyroid drugs. Receptor source: a female donor with Graves disease.

The V call is TRBV29-1, the J call TRBJ2-5; TRBD2 matches at 10 bases. V lost 3 bases to trimming and J lost 5 bases; unmatched junction nucleotides: 18. The length of the CDR3 is 18 residues. Germline V CDR1 and CDR2: SQVTM, ANQGSEA. The CDR3 DNA reads TGCAGCGTTGATCGGAGGGGGGGTGAGCGGGAGGGCCTCGAGACCCAGTACTTC. Amino acids: CSVDRRGGEREGLETQYF.

This clonotype has just a few counts. J is TRBJ2-2 and V is TRBV19; D not resolved. With 1 base removed from V and 2 bases from J, the gap between germline ends came to 5 bases. The length of the CDR3 is 14 residues. The V gene's germline CDR1 is LNHDA and CDR2 SQIVND (reference sequence). The CDR3 sequence: CASSIGTNTGELFF. The CDR3 DNA reads TGTGCCAGTAGTATAGGAACTAACACCGGGGAGCTGTTTTTT.

The chain combines TRBV7-9 with TRBJ2-7, with 12 bases fitting TRBD2. The trim removed 4 bases at V and 0 bases at J, leaving 13 bases unmatched. Per the germline V gene, CDR1 is SEHNR and CDR2 is FQNEAQ (reference sequence). This CDR3 contains 19 residues. CDR3 residues: CASSSIRGTSGSISYEQYF. DNA of the CDR3: TGTGCCAGCAGCTCAATCCGGGGGACTAGCGGGTCCATCTCCTACGAGCAGTACTTC. The complete variable domain, with remaining parts taken from reference TRBV7-9 and TRBJ2-7, reads DTGVSQNPRHKITKRGQNVTFRCDPISEHNRLYWYRQTLGQGPEFLTYFQNEAQLEKSRLLSDRFSAERPKGSFSTLEIQRTEQGDSAMYLCASSSIRGTSGSISYEQYFGPGTRLTVT.

This CDR3 reads CASSTDWFAQYF. The DNA of the CDR3 is TGTGCCAGCAGTACCGACTGGTTCGCGCAGTATTTT. The rearrangement links TRBV6-2 or TRBV6-3 to TRBJ2-3; no clear D gene. V dropped 5 bases and J dropped 10 bases, with 13 bases sitting between them. The germline gives CDR1 MNHEY, CDR2 SVGEGT. There are 12 residues in the CDR3.

This clonotype has at least ten counts. The chain carries TRBV7-2 and TRBJ2-7; perhaps TRBD1 as D (6 bases). V shed 1 base and J shed 2 bases, with 9 bases lying between them. CDR3 length equals 14 residues. The V gene's germline CDR1 is SGHTA and CDR2 FQGNSA. Here the CDR3 reads CASSLGQATYEQYF. The CDR3 nucleotides read TGTGCCAGCAGCTTAGGACAGGCCACCTACGAGCAGTACTTC. The full variable domain, rest sourced from reference TRBV7-2 and TRBJ2-7, is GAGVSQSPSNKVTEKGKDVELRCDPISGHTALYWYRQSLGQGLEFLIYFQGNSAPDKSGLPSDRFSAERTGGSVSTLTIQRTQQEDSAVYLCASSLGQATYEQYFGPGTRLTVT.

The gene calls are TRBV6-2 or TRBV6-3 and TRBJ1-2; D call uncertain. Germline CDR1 reads MNHEY; CDR2 reads SVGEGT. Trimming removed 5 bases from V and 4 bases from J, with 11 bases in between. CDR3 length equals 13 residues. The CDR3 protein is CASSEVRVYGYTF. The CDR3 bases are TGTGCCAGCAGTGAAGTTCGGGTCTATGGCTACACCTTC.

The rearrangement links TRBV11-2 to TRBJ2-7, with D perhaps being TRBD1 or TRBD2 (5 bases each). The CDR3 extends over 13 amino acids. Germline V gives CDR1 SGHAT, CDR2 FQNNGV. The CDR3 nucleotides are TGTGCCAGCAGTTCAGACATTCCGGGACGGGGAGCGGTC. This translates into CASSSDIPGRGAV.

This clonotype has only one observation. The rearrangement links TRBV19 to TRBJ2-7; weak D call: TRBD2 (5 bases). V was cut by 5 bases and J by 7 bases, with 21 bases left in between. The CDR3 is 15 residues long. Germline assignment: CDR1 LNHDA and CDR2 SQIVND (reference sequence). In DNA form, the CDR3 reads TGTGCCAGTAGTTCTACCCCACTAGGTTCGGGGGAGCAGTACTTC. Its protein product is CASSSTPLGSGEQYF.

This clonotype was detected ten times or more. The rearrangement uses TRBV6-6 and TRBJ2-5; D is perhaps TRBD1 or TRBD2 (5 bases each). Trimming removed 0 bases at V and 5 bases at J, with 22 bases between. The CDR3 sequence is 18 residues long. Germline CDR1 MNHNY, CDR2 SVGAGI (reference sequence). CDR3 DNA: TGTGCCAGCAGTTACTCGAGTGTGCCAGGGATGGACTTGGAGACCCAGTACTTC. Translating it yields CASSYSSVPGMDLETQYF.

In its sample, this clonotype was seen many times. The genes are TRBV7-9 and TRBJ2-7; D uncertain. With 3 bases removed from V and 0 bases from J, the gap between germline ends came to 9 bases. CDR1 SEHNR and CDR2 FQNEAQ come from the germline V gene (reference sequence). The CDR3 is 14 residues long. The DNA for the CDR3 is TGTGCCAGCAGCTTTCTTGGGATCTCCTACGAGCAGTACTTC. Translating gives CASSFLGISYEQYF.